The source of this TCR beta chain is a study of CD8 T cells in ankylosing spondylitis. Study conclusions and caveats: A TCR beta motif made of about 8 highly homologous variants seemed typical of ankylosing spondylitis blood. Reported data indicate significant enrichment of disease-linked clones within matched ankylosing spondylitis synovial fluid.

MiXCR, applied by TCRdb to the 5' RACE reads, yields one record per CDR3 protein. The profile shows 700,000 or so distinct CDR3 sequences, under 20% of them singletons. The CDR3 covers 19 residues. With 4 bases clipped from V and 1 base from J, the junction kept 11 bases outside the gene matches. Germline CDR1 and CDR2: DFQATT and SNEGSKA (reference sequence). A note on this clonotype: Its target is unknown.

The sample taken for sequencing was blood, either unsorted or a sorted T cell fraction (not recorded which). This receptor was obtained from a male donor with ankylosing spondylitis. The genes are TRBV20-1 and TRBJ2-2; 14 bases are a match to TRBD2. DNA of the CDR3: TGCAGTGCTAAATCCGGGACTAGCGGGAGTAACCTGAACACCGGGGAGCTGTTTTTT. This translates into CSAKSGTSGSNLNTGELFF.